This T cell receptor beta chain derives from a study of T cells in Graves' hyperthyroidism and ophthalmopathy. The CDR3 covers 15 residues. CDR1 and CDR2 (germline): SSHAT, FNYEAQ (reference sequence). In this sample, this clonotype turned up a few times. Its specificity is not known. One end of the junction varies from germline; a read error may be responsible. It was uncontrolled infection, other autoimmune disease, pregnancy or lactation that excluded patients. The study's findings and limits: For ophthalmopathy, model prediction preceded onset by a median roughly 6.3 months.

The source material, RNA transcripts, was used to amplify TCR beta CDR3 regions. Carried out on the TCR CDR3, a first-round RT-PCR used the HTBI primer set. MiXCR, applied by TCRdb to the multiplex PCR reads, yields one record per CDR3 protein. The table records 20,000 to 30,000 distinct CDR3 sequences, under 55% of them present only once. The chain carries TRBV7-7 and TRBJ2-7, with D tentatively TRBD1 or TRBD2 (5 bases each). Sequenced input: blood. The TCR was taken from a woman aged 25-40 years with Graves' hyperthyroidism. The CDR3 nucleotides are TGTGCTAGCAGCTTAGGCCCGTGGGGGACCTACGAGCAGTACTTC. Its protein product is CASSLGPWGTYEQYF.